This TCR beta chain is from a study of blood T cell repertoires in COVID-19. Study-level information: Material from acute and convalescent COVID-19 was sourced from the United States, Italy and Spain. PBMCs, B-cell-depleted T cells, or T cells provided the cDNA or gDNA that made up the material.

With V trimmed by 0 bases and J by 5 bases, 5 bases remained unmatched. Germline V gene data show CDR1 as SGHAT and CDR2 as FQDESV (reference sequence). The CDR3 covers 15 residues. Authors' data handling: It was from reference gene primer amplification that nucleated cell counts were estimated. Repertoires were generated with immunoSEQ multiplex PCR, while TCRdb's copy carries only in-frame clones and drops some. V and J calls and clone size are those listed in that table; D and trimming were worked out from the DNA. Of some 97,000 clones in the sample, about 80% were seen once. Sequences were obtained from peripheral blood. The clonotype originates from a man between 65 and 80 years old with active or convalescent COVID-19. The chain is built from TRBV11-1 and TRBJ2-7; 9 bases are a match to TRBD1. CDR3 region: CASSLAGQGGHEQYF. In nucleotides, the CDR3 is TGTGCCAGCAGCTTAGCGGGACAGGGCGGCCACGAGCAGTACTTC.